These T cell receptor beta chains were read from a single sample in a study of T cells in Graves' hyperthyroidism and ophthalmopathy. Using its own MiXCR run on the multiplex PCR reads, TCRdb lists one record per CDR3 protein. The sample contains a few hundred thousand distinct CDR3 sequences, about 15% of which appear only once. The sample taken for sequencing was blood. The receptor set was obtained from a woman aged 18-29 years with Graves' hyperthyroidism. Each CDR3 is given with its conserved first and last residue. The D gene is left open where the match is weak. Part of the rows lack a size; the others show once, few, many or a class for expanded clones.

TRBD1	TRBV11-3	many	TRBJ2-6	CASSLAPGQEKFDGANVLTF	TGTGCCAGCAGCTTAGCCCCGGGACAGGAAAAGTTTGATGGGGCCAACGTCCTGACTTTC
TRBD2	TRBV30	NA	TRBJ2-7	CAWKNGGGYEQYF	TGTGCCTGGAAAAATGGCGGGGGCTACGAGCAGTACTTC
NA	TRBV20-1	few	TRBJ1-3	CSARDGGAPGNTIYF	TGCAGTGCTAGGGACGGAGGGGCACCTGGAAACACCATATATTTT
NA	TRBV7-9	NA	TRBJ2-3	CASSSDSRGRYF	TGTGCCAGCAGTTCCGACTCCCGAGGGCGGTATTTT
NA	TRBV7-8	few	TRBJ1-6	CASSLEGRASSPLHF	TGTGCCAGCAGCTTAGAGGGCAGGGCGAGTTCACCCCTCCACTTT
TRBD1	TRBV28	many	TRBJ2-7	CASSVGQGLTYEQYF	TGTGCCAGCAGTGTAGGACAGGGGCTCACCTACGAGCAGTACTTC
TRBD2	TRBV6-1	many	TRBJ2-5	CASSFELAAQETQYF	TGTGCCAGCAGTTTCGAACTAGCGGCCCAAGAGACCCAGTACTTC
NA	TRBV7-8	many	TRBJ2-4	CASSPGGRYIQYF	TGTGCCAGCAGCCCTGGAGGGAGATACATTCAGTACTTC
TRBD2	TRBV19	few	TRBJ2-1	CASSIGTPRGNEQFF	TGTGCCAGTAGTATAGGGACCCCGCGGGGGAATGAGCAGTTCTTC
TRBD2	TRBV14	NA	TRBJ2-5	CASSQGTSGIGETQYF	TGTGCCAGCAGCCAAGGGACTAGCGGCATCGGGGAGACCCAGTACTTC
NA	TRBV12-3/TRBV12-4	NA	TRBJ2-7	CASSSRGGGQRCEQYF	TGTGCCAGCAGTTCCCGGGGTGGGGGCCAAAGGTGCGAGCAGTACTTC
NA	TRBV2	NA	TRBJ2-2	CASTRAGELFF	TGTGCCAGCACCCGAGCGGGGGAGCTGTTTTTT
NA	TRBV7-8	many	TRBJ2-5	CASSPRGREETQYF	TGTGCCAGCAGCCCCAGGGGGCGGGAGGAGACCCAGTACTTC
TRBD2	TRBV24-1	many	TRBJ2-3	CATSDFKREGTDTQYF	TGTGCCACCAGTGATTTCAAGCGGGAAGGGACAGATACGCAGTATTTT
TRBD2	TRBV27	NA	TRBJ2-1	CASRRSPGLGRNEQFF	TGTGCCAGCAGACGGTCGCCGGGACTAGGGAGGAATGAGCAGTTCTTC
TRBD1	TRBV19	many	TRBJ1-1	CASSIPRQGMNTEAFF	TGTGCCAGTAGTATACCCCGACAGGGGATGAACACTGAAGCTTTCTTT
NA	TRBV2	NA	TRBJ1-5	CASRAVGRHQPQHF	TGTGCCAGCAGGGCGGTAGGGAGGCATCAGCCCCAGCATTTT
TRBD2	TRBV9	many	TRBJ2-1	CASSPGLTENEQFF	TGTGCCAGCAGCCCGGGACTAACGGAGAATGAGCAGTTCTTC
NA	TRBV18	many	TRBJ2-1	CASSPTGTSYNEQFF	TGTGCCAGCTCACCAACCGGGACCTCCTACAATGAGCAGTTCTTC
NA	TRBV14	once	TRBJ1-2	CASSQDRGRDLTF	TGTGCCAGCAGCCAAGATAGGGGGAGAGACTTGACCTTC
TRBD1	TRBV5-1	many	TRBJ1-6	CASSFATGRHSPLHF	TGCGCCAGCAGCTTTGCGACAGGGCGGCATTCACCCCTCCACTTT
TRBD1	TRBV20-1	many	TRBJ2-5	CSAKTGEKMKTQYF	TGCAGTGCAAAGACAGGGGAGAAAATGAAGACCCAGTACTTC
TRBD2	TRBV30	NA	TRBJ2-3	CASSGRLDTQYF	TGTGCCTCTAGCGGGAGGCTGGATACGCAGTATTTT
TRBD1	TRBV19	NA	TRBJ2-1	CASESRQGVGEQFF	TGTGCCAGTGAATCAAGGCAGGGGGTAGGTGAGCAGTTCTTC
TRBD2	TRBV12-3/TRBV12-4	few	TRBJ2-3	CASSLPSGGTHTDTQYF	TGTGCCAGCAGTTTACCTAGCGGGGGGACCCACACAGATACGCAGTATTTT
TRBD2	TRBV5-1	many	TRBJ2-1	CASSISGDLSYNEQFF	TGCGCCAGCAGCATTAGCGGGGACCTCTCCTACAATGAGCAGTTCTTC
TRBD1	TRBV12-3/TRBV12-4	few	TRBJ2-7	CASSDTGGWDYEQYF	TGTGCCAGCAGTGATACAGGGGGGTGGGACTACGAGCAGTACTTC
NA	TRBV12-5	NA	TRBJ2-7	CASGYPLGRDSHGVHLYEQYF	TGTGCTAGTGGTTATCCCCTAGGGCGGGACAGTCACGGGGTACACTTATACGAGCAGTACTTC
TRBD1	TRBV24-1	few	TRBJ2-3	CATSRPQGEVADTQYF	TGTGCCACCAGTCGTCCGCAGGGGGAAGTAGCAGATACGCAGTATTTT
NA	TRBV11-2	many	TRBJ2-5	CASSPWEETQYF	TGTGCCAGCAGCCCCTGGGAAGAGACCCAGTACTTC
NA	TRBV30	many	TRBJ1-2	CAWSYRGGYGYTF	TGTGCCTGGAGTTATAGGGGGGGGTATGGCTACACCTTC
NA	TRBV7-9	many	TRBJ1-1	CATRGQGPNTEAFF	TGTGCCACCCGGGGGCAGGGCCCGAACACTGAAGCTTTCTTT
NA	TRBV12-3/TRBV12-4	many	TRBJ1-1	CASSHPTNTEAFF	TGTGCCAGCAGCCACCCGACGAACACTGAAGCTTTCTTT
NA	TRBV6-2/TRBV6-3	many	TRBJ1-2	CASSTPGRPYGYTF	TGTGCCAGCAGTACGCCGGGACGGCCCTATGGCTACACCTTC
NA	TRBV25-1	few	TRBJ1-6	CASSRQTNSPLHF	TGTGCCAGCAGTAGACAGACCAATTCACCCCTCCACTTT
NA	TRBV28	many	TRBJ1-1	CARGGRRRNTEAFF	TGTGCCAGGGGTGGTCGGCGGAGGAACACTGAAGCTTTCTTT
NA	TRBV9	few	TRBJ2-3	CASSARLDMPTDTQYF	TGTGCCAGCAGCGCCCGACTAGATATGCCCACAGATACGCAGTATTTT
NA	TRBV13	many	TRBJ1-6	CASRMGGDPYNSPLHF	TGTGCCAGCAGGATGGGGGGAGACCCCTATAATTCACCCCTCCACTTT
NA	TRBV30	few	TRBJ1-3	CASDNLSGNTIYF	TGTGCCTCGGACAACCTCTCTGGAAACACCATATATTTT
TRBD1	TRBV6-4	many	TRBJ1-5	CASSDEGQGAVSNQPQHF	TGTGCCAGCAGTGACGAAGGACAGGGGGCTGTTAGCAATCAGCCCCAGCATTTT
NA	TRBV12-3/TRBV12-4	many	TRBJ2-2	CASSPGESLNTGELFF	TGTGCCAGCAGCCCAGGGGAATCCTTGAACACCGGGGAGCTGTTTTTT
NA	TRBV4-1	NA	TRBJ1-1	CASSQDFRADTEASF	TGCGCCAGCAGCCAAGACTTCAGGGCGGACACTGAAGCTTCCTTT
NA	TRBV2	many	TRBJ1-1	CASSEGGRAFF	TGTGCCAGCAGTGAGGGGGGTCGAGCTTTCTTT
TRBD2	TRBV12-3/TRBV12-4	many	TRBJ2-5	CASSFLAGIETQYF	TGTGCCAGCAGTTTTTTAGCGGGGATTGAGACCCAGTACTTC
NA	TRBV24-1	few	TRBJ1-5	CATSDLYSQAQHF	TGTGCCACCAGTGATTTATATTCCCAGGCCCAGCATTTT
TRBD2	TRBV6-5	many	TRBJ2-1	CASSYSANLAGVFNEQFF	TGTGCCAGCAGTTACTCGGCCAACCTAGCGGGGGTCTTCAATGAGCAGTTCTTC
NA	TRBV24-1	many	TRBJ2-2	CATSDPDSGHTGELFF	TGTGCCACCAGTGATCCGGACTCAGGTCACACCGGGGAGCTGTTTTTT
TRBD2	TRBV12-3/TRBV12-4	many	TRBJ2-3	CASSLLGLAGGRGWTDTQYF	TGTGCCAGCAGTTTGCTAGGACTAGCGGGGGGCCGTGGTTGGACAGATACGCAGTATTTT
NA	TRBV30	many	TRBJ1-4	CASNWGPNEKLFF	TGTGCCTCCAACTGGGGACCGAATGAAAAACTGTTTTTT
TRBD1	TRBV2	few	TRBJ2-3	CASSRQGRDTQYF	TGTGCCAGCAGCAGACAGGGGAGGGATACGCAGTATTTT
TRBD2	TRBV11-2	many	TRBJ2-7	CASSLTSGGLSYEQYF	TGTGCCAGCAGCTTAACTAGCGGGGGGCTCTCCTACGAGCAGTACTTC
TRBD1	TRBV10-3	NA	TRBJ2-5	CAIGLGQGFETQYF	TGTGCCATCGGCCTTGGACAGGGTTTTGAGACCCAGTACTTC
NA	TRBV5-5	many	TRBJ2-5	CASSLAAADQETQYF	TGTGCCAGCAGCTTGGCGGCGGCGGATCAAGAGACCCAGTACTTC
NA	TRBV12-3/TRBV12-4	many	TRBJ2-1	CASSFGSGVNEQFF	TGTGCCAGCAGTTTCGGGTCAGGGGTCAATGAGCAGTTCTTC
TRBD2	TRBV20-1	many	TRBJ2-3	CSAYNRGGGGTDTQYF	TGCAGTGCATATAACCGGGGCGGGGGGGGCACAGATACGCAGTATTTT
TRBD1	TRBV5-5	NA	TRBJ2-7	CASSFRRDRTYEQYF	TGTGCCAGCAGCTTTCGCCGGGACAGGACCTACGAGCAGTACTTC
NA	TRBV27	many	TRBJ1-2	CASRPADGIYGYTF	TGTGCCAGCAGGCCGGCGGACGGCATCTATGGCTACACCTTC
TRBD2	TRBV20-1	many	TRBJ2-3	CSASGTSGNTDTQYF	TGCAGTGCTAGTGGGACTAGCGGGAACACAGATACGCAGTATTTT
TRBD1	TRBV2	NA	TRBJ1-4	CASSGLAVIGGFATNEKLFF	TGTGCCAGCAGTGGACTTGCGGTAATAGGGGGCTTTGCAACTAATGAGAAACTGTTTTTT
TRBD2	TRBV29-1	many	TRBJ2-1	CSATSVGNNEQFF	TGCAGCGCAACTAGCGTGGGTAACAATGAGCAGTTCTTC